A single sample is the source of the 8 T cell receptor beta chains below, sequenced in a study of T cells after yellow fever vaccination. TCRdb redid the calling of the 5' RACE reads with MiXCR, one entry per CDR3 protein. Here the sample spans about 340,000 distinct CDR3 sequences, roughly an eighth being singletons. The specimen was CD4+ T cells sorted from PBMCs, collected 15 days after the yellow fever booster vaccination. These receptors originate from a man younger than 35 who received the YFV17D yellow fever vaccine.

This rearrangement joins TRBV6-1 to TRBJ2-2, with D perhaps matching TRBD2 (6 bases). The CDR3 loop spans 15 amino acids. Trimming cost V 2 bases and J 9 bases, with 16 bases left between them. From germline, CDR1 is MNHNS and CDR2 SASEGT. CDR3 DNA sequence: TGTGCCAGCAGTGAACTCCCGGGAGCTGGCCGGGAGCTGTTTTTT. Translation gives CASSELPGAGRELFF.

The chain has TRBV11-2 and TRBJ1-3, with 8 positions matching TRBD1. CDR3 length: 18 residues. J was trimmed by 0 bases and V by 3 bases; bases with no gene match: 10. Germline values: CDR1 SGHAT, CDR2 FQNNGV. The CDR3 spells CASSFASGGAGSGNTIYF. The CDR3, as DNA: TGTGCCAGCAGCTTTGCTTCAGGGGGCGCTGGCTCTGGAAACACCATATATTTT.

V and J are TRBV20-1 and TRBJ1-4; possible D gene TRBD1, 6 bases. CDR1 and CDR2 from the germline V gene are DFQATT and SNEGSKA (reference sequence). The CDR3 is 12 residues long. V lost 8 bases, J lost 8 bases, and 15 bases lay in between. The CDR3 sequence is CSPSQGDEKLFF. Here the CDR3 DNA reads TGCAGTCCATCACAGGGTGACGAAAAACTGTTTTTT.

This clonotype was seen a few times. The V gene is TRBV6-5, the J gene TRBJ2-7; D might be TRBD2 (5 bases). The V end was cut by 0 bases, the J end by 3 bases, with 9 bases between. There are 14 residues in the CDR3. Germline CDR1 and CDR2: MNHEY and SVGAGI. The DNA for the CDR3 is TGTGCCAGCAGTTACTCGCCAGGACTCTACGAGCAGTACTTC. Translating it yields CASSYSPGLYEQYF.

This clonotype has more than one count but fewer than ten. J is TRBJ2-5 and V is TRBV5-1; 9 bases align to TRBD1. The CDR3 contains 14 residues. Germline V gene lookup returns CDR1 SGHRS and CDR2 YFSETQ. The ends lost 4 bases at V and 3 bases at J; junction bases unmatched: 4. The CDR3 spells CASSAGQGKETQYF. The CDR3 DNA reads as TGCGCCAGCAGCGCCGGACAGGGGAAAGAGACCCAGTACTTC.

The chain combines TRBV10-3 with TRBJ1-6; D is unresolved. V was shortened by 8 bases and J by 13 bases, with 21 bases between the two germline ends. The CDR3 contains 14 residues. Looked up from germline, CDR1 is ENHRY and CDR2 is SYGVKD. Written as DNA, the CDR3 is TGTGCCATCGGTCCCCAGCCCGCTGTTCTGCCCCTCCACTTT. Protein product: CAIGPQPAVLPLHF.

The rearrangement links TRBV2 to TRBJ2-2; D gene ambiguous. The CDR3 contains 16 residues. V dropped 7 bases and J dropped 4 bases, with 19 bases sitting between them. Looked up from germline, CDR1 is SNHLY and CDR2 is FYNNEI. CDR3 sequence reads: CASMNLDIGGTGELFF. For the CDR3, the DNA is TGTGCCAGCATGAACCTAGATATTGGTGGCACCGGGGAGCTGTTTTTT.

This chain links TRBV12-3 or TRBV12-4 with TRBJ1-3; no clear D. The CDR3 spans 14 residues. Trimming pared 5 bases from V and 4 bases from J, leaving 12 bases between. CDR3 loop: CASSANGGGNTIYF. DNA of the CDR3: TGTGCCAGCAGTGCAAATGGAGGCGGAAACACCATATATTTT.